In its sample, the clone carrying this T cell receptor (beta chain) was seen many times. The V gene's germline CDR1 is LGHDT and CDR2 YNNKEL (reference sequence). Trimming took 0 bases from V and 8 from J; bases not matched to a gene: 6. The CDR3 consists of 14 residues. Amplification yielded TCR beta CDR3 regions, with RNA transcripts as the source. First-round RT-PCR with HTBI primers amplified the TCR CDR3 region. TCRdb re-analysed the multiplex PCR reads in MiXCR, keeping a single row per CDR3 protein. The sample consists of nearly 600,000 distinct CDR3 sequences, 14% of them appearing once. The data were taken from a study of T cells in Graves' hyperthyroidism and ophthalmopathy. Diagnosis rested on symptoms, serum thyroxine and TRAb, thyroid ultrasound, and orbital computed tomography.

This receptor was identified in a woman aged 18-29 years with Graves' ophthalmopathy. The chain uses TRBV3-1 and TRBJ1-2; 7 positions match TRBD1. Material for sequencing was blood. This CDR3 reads CASSQEGQARGYTF. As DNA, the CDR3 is TGTGCCAGCAGCCAAGAAGGACAGGCTCGAGGCTACACCTTC.